A single sample is the source of the 10 T cell receptor beta chains below, sequenced in a study of CD8+ T cells in alopecia areata. Extraction of RNA preceded its reverse transcription into cDNA, which served as the sequencing template. Assay: immunoSEQ multiplex PCR; the TCRdb copy retains only in-frame clones and omits some. The sample contains about 82,000 clones, 45% to 60% of which appear only once. Material: NKG2D-high CD8+ T cells sorted from blood. The receptors were sampled from a human donor with alopecia areata.

The chain recombines TRBV28 with TRBJ2-5, with no clear D. The germline V and J ends were trimmed by 6 bases and 2 bases, with 19 bases remaining between them. The CDR3 loop spans 16 amino acids. Germline CDR1 is MDHEN and CDR2 is SYDVKM. CDR3 nucleotides: TGTGCCAGCAGCTTACCCCAGCAGGACGGGCAAGAGACCCAGTACTTC. Amino acid sequence: CASSLPQQDGQETQYF. The full variable domain, its missing parts supplied by reference TRBV28 and TRBJ2-5, is DVKVTQSSRYLVKRTGEKVFLECVQDMDHENMFWYRQDPGLGLRLIYFSYDVKMKEKGDIPEGYSVSREKKERFSLILESASTNQTSMYLCASSLPQQDGQETQYFGPGTRLLVL.

This clone was seen a handful of times. The chain joins TRBV27 to TRBJ2-1, with TRBD2 matching over 7 bases. The CDR3 runs 15 residues. Germline V gives CDR1 MNHEY, CDR2 SMNVEV (reference sequence). The junction had 12 bases not matched to a gene; V was cut back by 5 bases and J by 8 bases. CDR3 DNA: TGTGCCAGCAGTCCAGCCGGGACTACCTTAGATGAGCAGTTCTTC. It codes for CASSPAGTTLDEQFF.

V is TRBV2 and J is TRBJ2-3; TRBD2 agrees at 11 bases. This CDR3 spans 15 amino acids. The J segment lost 1 base and the V segment lost 8 bases, leaving 5 bases of the junction unmatched. Germline V gene data show CDR1 as SNHLY and CDR2 as FYNNEI. The CDR3 DNA follows: TGTGCCAGCTACGGACTAGCGGGCCGCACAGATACGCAGTATTTT. Encoded protein: CASYGLAGRTDTQYF.

The chain carries TRBV5-1 and TRBJ2-3, with D unclear. This CDR3 spans 12 amino acids. In germline, CDR1 is SGHRS, CDR2 YFSETQ. Deletions cut 3 bases from V and 3 bases from J, with 5 bases between. The CDR3 loop is CASSSLTDTQYF. The CDR3 DNA reads as TGCGCCAGCAGCTCCCTTACAGATACGCAGTATTTT.

This chain links TRBV5-6 with TRBJ2-3; D is uncertain. V was trimmed by 0 bases and J by 6 bases, leaving 2 bases between them. The CDR3 consists of 11 residues. From germline, CDR1 is SGHDT and CDR2 YYEEEE. The CDR3 here is CASSLGDTQYF. CDR3 nucleotide sequence: TGTGCCAGCAGCTTGGGGGATACGCAGTATTTT.

The genes are TRBV11-2 and TRBJ2-5; TRBD1 matches 7 bases. Losses at the gene ends were 5 bases for V and 5 bases for J; bases not matched to a gene: 11. From germline, CDR1 is SGHAT and CDR2 FQNNGV. This CDR3 has 15 residues. CDR3 sequence: CASSPPGRGKETQYF. In nucleotides, the CDR3 is TGTGCCAGCAGCCCGCCGGGCAGGGGGAAGGAGACCCAGTACTTC.

The CDR3 loop is CAWIGPTNEKLFF. The CDR3 DNA reads TGTGCCTGGATTGGACCAACTAATGAAAAACTGTTTTTT. This chain uses TRBV30 with TRBJ1-4; D gene unclear. Germline V gene data show CDR1 as GTSNPN and CDR2 as SVGIG (reference sequence). CDR3 length: 13 amino acids. Trimming stripped 4 bases from V and 0 bases from J, with 6 bases between.

This sequence joins TRBV28 and TRBJ2-7; 12 nucleotides agree with TRBD2. V lost 4 bases, J lost 5 bases, and 9 bases stayed unmatched. Looked up from germline, CDR1 is MDHEN and CDR2 is SYDVKM. CDR3 length: 16 residues. CDR3 in amino acids: CASSSPRASGRDEQYF. CDR3 nucleotides: TGTGCCAGCAGTTCCCCTCGGGCTAGCGGGAGGGACGAGCAGTACTTC.

This rearrangement joins TRBV6-1 to TRBJ2-7; D is unresolved. Germline CDR1 reads MNHNS; CDR2 reads SASEGT. This CDR3 contains 13 residues. V was cut by 5 bases and J by 6 bases, with 14 bases left in between. The CDR3 region has the DNA TGTGCCAGCAGTTCAACCATACAGCCCGAGCAGTACTTC. It specifies CASSSTIQPEQYF.

This clone turned up a few times. J is TRBJ2-1 and V is TRBV19; perhaps D is TRBD1 or TRBD2 (5 bases each). Between the trimmed V and J ends, which lost 7 bases and 10 bases, there was a span of 14 bases. The CDR3 is made up of 12 amino acids. Per the germline V gene, CDR1 is LNHDA and CDR2 is SQIVND (reference sequence). The CDR3 sequence is CASMSGSPEQFF. The CDR3 coding sequence is TGTGCCAGTATGTCAGGGAGCCCCGAGCAGTTCTTC.